The clone carrying this TCR beta chain was picked up one time. Naive CD8 cells comprised CD45RO-negative, CCR7-positively selected cells, excluding terminally differentiated effector memory CD45RA+ cells. This sample is drawn from a study of shared clonotypes between healthy human individuals. Genomic DNA (from each subset) was split evenly across several immunoSEQ plates. Sequenced by immunoSEQ multiplex PCR; TCRdb stores in-frame clones only, minus some. The sample comprises about 2,100,000 clones, just over 90% of which are singletons, and approximately 1.7% rests with the top ten. This CDR3 region has 18 residues. J was trimmed by 6 bases and V by 6 bases; bases with no gene match: 18. Per germline, CDR1 SEHNR and CDR2 FQNEAQ (reference sequence).

This chain joins TRBV7-9 and TRBJ2-1; 9 positions agree with TRBD1. This TCR derives from a man younger than 35 in good health. Some clones in this sample may be carry-over from other donors' samples. Sequences were obtained from naive CD8+ T cells from PBMCs. CDR3 amino acids: CASSFPGQGVVSRNEQFF. The CDR3 coding sequence is TGTGCCAGCAGTTTTCCGGGACAGGGAGTTGTTTCGCGCAATGAGCAGTTCTTC.